Below are 25 T cell receptor beta chains sequenced from a single sample in a study of response to subunit inactivated influenza vaccine. TCRdb called the RT-PCR reads again in MiXCR, with one record for every CDR3 protein. The table lists some 550,000 distinct CDR3 sequences, around a quarter of them singletons. Separately, the same data were catalogued under a study of T cells expressing NK-cell markers. That paper adds: 5'RACE template switching with UMIs produced the TCR beta cDNA.

Sequencing used CD4+ T cells sorted from PBMCs, obtained approximately 12 days after vaccination. All receptors come from a man aged 45 to 65 who received an inactivated influenza vaccine.

This clonotype was seen only a few times. The chain recombines TRBV5-1 with TRBJ2-5; TRBD1 is a possible D gene (5 bases). The CDR3 contains 15 residues. Germline V lookup: CDR1 SGHRS, CDR2 YFSETQ. V was shortened by 3 bases and J by 4 bases, with 16 bases between the two germline ends. CDR3 bases: TGCGCCAGCAGCTCGGTGTCCAGGGTGGGAGAGACCCAGTACTTC. This encodes CASSSVSRVGETQYF.

This clonotype showed up just a few times. V and J are TRBV29-1 and TRBJ1-3; 9 nucleotides line up with TRBD1. Unmatched junction bases numbered 16, after V lost 6 bases and J lost 4 bases. CDR1 and CDR2 (germline): SQVTM, ANQGSEA. This CDR3 region has 17 residues. The CDR3 region is CSVRDRERKSAGNTIYF. The CDR3 DNA sequence: TGCAGCGTAAGGGACAGGGAACGAAAAAGTGCCGGAAACACCATATATTTT.

This clonotype was detected only a few times. The chain employs TRBV3-1 and TRBJ1-1; 7 bases match TRBD1. Germline CDR1 reads LGHDT; CDR2 reads YNNKEL (reference sequence). V was pared by 4 bases and J by 8 bases, with 10 bases of the junction left unmatched. The CDR3 runs to 14 residues. CDR3 DNA: TGTGCCAGCAGCCCGGGACAGAGGGGCTTCGAAGCTTTCTTT. Translated, it gives CASSPGQRGFEAFF.

The V call is TRBV4-2, the J call TRBJ1-6; perhaps TRBD1 as D (6 bases). Germline lookup yields CDR1 LGHNA and CDR2 YNFKEQ. This CDR3 contains 15 residues. V lost 0 bases to trimming and J lost 9 bases, with 12 bases between them. The CDR3 region is CASSQEARGRSPLHF. CDR3 in DNA: TGTGCCAGCAGCCAAGAGGCCCGGGGGCGTTCACCCCTCCACTTT.

The rearrangement links TRBV29-1 to TRBJ2-7; 11 bases line up with TRBD2. Trimming removed 4 bases from V and 4 bases from J; junction bases left unmatched: 9. CDR1 and CDR2 (germline): SQVTM, ANQGSEA. The CDR3 is 15 residues long. CDR3 loop: CSVVGTRLAGYEQYF. The CDR3 nucleotides read TGCAGCGTTGTGGGAACGAGACTAGCGGGATACGAGCAGTACTTC.

The chain joins TRBV7-9 to TRBJ2-3, with D possibly matching TRBD2 (6 bases). Trimming removed 0 bases at V and 3 bases at J, with 10 bases between. This CDR3 region has 15 residues. CDR1 and CDR2 from the germline V gene are SEHNR and FQNEAQ (reference sequence). DNA of the CDR3: TGTGCCAGCAGCTTAGCGGGGGGACGGACAGATACGCAGTATTTT. Residues: CASSLAGGRTDTQYF. Full variable domain (missing parts from reference TRBV7-9 and TRBJ2-3): DTGVSQNPRHKITKRGQNVTFRCDPISEHNRLYWYRQTLGQGPEFLTYFQNEAQLEKSRLLSDRFSAERPKGSFSTLEIQRTEQGDSAMYLCASSLAGGRTDTQYFGPGTRLTVL.

This chain uses TRBV15 with TRBJ2-1, with 10 bases identical to TRBD1. Germline V gene data show CDR1 as LNHNV and CDR2 as YYDKDF (reference sequence). The CDR3 has 20 residues. V lost 1 base and J lost 0; bases outside the gene matches: 12. The CDR3 bases are TGTGCCACCAGCAGAGGTATAGGTCCCGGGACAGGGGTCTCCTACAATGAGCAGTTCTTC. Translated: CATSRGIGPGTGVSYNEQFF.

This clonotype has at least ten counts. The chain has TRBV20-1 and TRBJ2-5; unclear D gene. V lost 1 base and J lost 5, with 8 bases in between. The V gene's germline CDR1 is DFQATT and CDR2 SNEGSKA (reference sequence). The CDR3 runs 12 residues. The CDR3 region has the DNA TGCAGTGCTAGAGTTAGTGGGGAGACCCAGTACTTC. It codes for CSARVSGETQYF.

The V and J genes are TRBV7-2 and TRBJ2-7; D may be TRBD2 (6 bases). V lost 5 bases to trimming and J lost 1 base, with 9 bases between them. Germline V CDR1 and CDR2: SGHTA, FQGNSA. The CDR3 loop spans 13 amino acids. CDR3 in amino acids: CASSAGGSYEQYF. CDR3 coding DNA: TGTGCCAGCAGCGCCGGGGGTTCCTACGAGCAGTACTTC.

The V gene is TRBV24-1, the J gene TRBJ2-1, with 14 bases lining up with TRBD2. V was pared by 7 bases and J by 9 bases, with 4 bases of the junction left unmatched. The CDR3 is 14 amino acids. The germline V gene has CDR1 KGHDR and CDR2 SFDVKD. The CDR3 sequence is CATRTSGRAGEQFF. CDR3 nucleotides: TGTGCCACCAGGACTAGCGGGAGGGCTGGTGAGCAGTTCTTC.

The V call is TRBV20-1, the J call TRBJ2-3; D not certain. This CDR3 has 14 residues. V gave up 4 bases and J gave up 4 bases, with 15 bases separating them. Looked up from germline, CDR1 is DFQATT and CDR2 is SNEGSKA (reference sequence). The CDR3 reads CSAKVRTYADTQYF. The CDR3 coding sequence is TGCAGTGCTAAGGTCCGGACCTACGCAGATACGCAGTATTTT.

CDR3 in DNA: TGCGCCAGCAGCTTCGGGGACAGGCCCACCCTGTTGGAGTATGAGCAGTTCTTC. It codes for CASSFGDRPTLLEYEQFF. This chain joins TRBV5-1 and TRBJ2-1; 8 positions agree with TRBD1. The ends lost 2 bases at V and 8 bases at J; junction bases unmatched: 18. The CDR3 covers 18 residues. Germline V lookup: CDR1 SGHRS, CDR2 YFSETQ.

This clonotype has just a few counts. V is TRBV3-1 and J is TRBJ2-5; a possible D gene is TRBD2 (5 bases). V dropped 6 bases and J dropped 1 base, with 9 bases sitting between them. The CDR3 extends over 13 amino acids. Germline lookup yields CDR1 LGHDT and CDR2 YNNKEL (reference sequence). The CDR3 protein is CASRRAVQETQYF. CDR3 nucleotide sequence: TGTGCCAGCAGGAGAGCGGTCCAAGAGACCCAGTACTTC.

This chain links TRBV9 with TRBJ2-7; no reliable D call. CDR3 length equals 13 residues. Trimming stripped 0 bases from V and 0 bases from J, with 4 bases between. The germline gives CDR1 SGDLS, CDR2 YYNGEE. The CDR3 reads CASSVDTSYEQYF. The CDR3 bases are TGTGCCAGCAGCGTAGACACCTCCTACGAGCAGTACTTC.

This clonotype was seen only a few times. V and J are TRBV20-1 and TRBJ2-7; D not resolved. The germline V gene has CDR1 DFQATT and CDR2 SNEGSKA (reference sequence). The CDR3 is 13 residues long. Between the trimmed V and J ends, which lost 5 bases and 2 bases, there was a span of 13 bases. For the CDR3, the DNA is TGCAGTGCTTCCGGGCCCAATACCTACGAGCAGTACTTC. It translates to CSASGPNTYEQYF.

A single count supports this clonotype. This rearrangement joins TRBV12-3 or TRBV12-4 to TRBJ2-3; no firm D call. The CDR3 has 13 amino acids. V dropped 10 bases and J dropped 1 base, with 12 bases sitting between them. For the CDR3, the DNA is TGTGCCATCTCCCAGACGGGCACAGATACGCAGTATTTT. This encodes CAISQTGTDTQYF.

There are a few counts of this clonotype. V and J are TRBV7-2 and TRBJ2-7; D is possibly TRBD1 (6 bases). Trimming took 2 bases from V and 2 from J, leaving 13 bases between them. In germline, CDR1 is SGHTA, CDR2 FQGNSA. The CDR3 runs 15 residues. CDR3 sequence (DNA): TGTGCCAGCAGCTTATTCAACAGGGCAACCTACGAGCAGTACTTC. Protein sequence: CASSLFNRATYEQYF. Supplemented by reference TRBV7-2 and TRBJ2-7, the full variable domain reads GAGVSQSPSNKVTEKGKDVELRCDPISGHTALYWYRQSLGQGLEFLIYFQGNSAPDKSGLPSDRFSAERTGGSVSTLTIQRTQQEDSAVYLCASSLFNRATYEQYFGPGTRLTVT.

This clonotype was observed a few times. CDR3 residues: CASSRVGFSTDTQYF. In DNA form, the CDR3 reads TGTGCCAGCAGCAGGGTGGGATTCAGCACAGATACGCAGTATTTT. V usage is TRBV2 and J usage is TRBJ2-3, with D possibly TRBD1 on 5 matching bases. Germline V gene data show CDR1 as SNHLY and CDR2 as FYNNEI. This CDR3 is 15 amino acids long. V lost 6 bases and J lost 0, with 13 bases in between.

This sequence joins TRBV20-1 and TRBJ2-4, with TRBD2 matching over 12 bases. The CDR3 has 18 residues. V was clipped by 0 bases and J by 2 bases; unmatched bases: 8. Germline V gene lookup returns CDR1 DFQATT and CDR2 SNEGSKA (reference sequence). The CDR3 DNA sequence: TGCAGTGCTAGAGAACGGACTAGCGGGATGGGGTCCAAAAACATTCAGTACTTC. Protein product: CSARERTSGMGSKNIQYF.

Only a few counts were recorded for this clonotype. The chain uses TRBV7-2 and TRBJ2-5, with 7 positions matching TRBD1. There are 14 residues in the CDR3. The V segment lost 1 base and the J segment 7 bases; nucleotides outside the gene matches: 6. Germline V gives CDR1 SGHTA, CDR2 FQGNSA. The CDR3 DNA is TGTGCCAGCAGCTTAGGGCAGGGGGAATGGACCCAGTACTTC. Encoded protein: CASSLGQGEWTQYF.

This chain uses TRBV20-1 with TRBJ2-3; 7 nucleotides align to TRBD2. Germline lookup yields CDR1 DFQATT and CDR2 SNEGSKA (reference sequence). The V and J ends lost 3 bases and 6 bases, in that order; junction bases with no gene match: 12. The CDR3 is 15 residues long. The CDR3 nucleotides read TGCAGTGCTAGTCCGGCTAGCGGACGACCCGATACGCAGTATTTT. Amino acid sequence: CSASPASGRPDTQYF.

This clonotype was picked up a small number of times. The rearrangement joins TRBV20-1 to TRBJ2-7; tentatively, D is TRBD1 (5 bases). The germline V gene has CDR1 DFQATT and CDR2 SNEGSKA (reference sequence). CDR3 length: 14 amino acids. Trimming took 6 bases from V and 2 from J, leaving 17 bases between them. The CDR3 DNA follows: TGCAGTGCCGTAAAACAGGTACCCACCTACGAGCAGTACTTC. It is translated as CSAVKQVPTYEQYF.

The chain couples TRBV18 to TRBJ2-4; 8 nucleotides line up with TRBD1. The J segment lost 1 base and the V segment lost 2 bases, leaving 13 bases of the junction unmatched. Germline V gene data show CDR1 as KGHSH and CDR2 as LQKENI. This CDR3 has 19 amino acids. In DNA, the CDR3 is TGTGCCAGCTCACCAGTTTCTGGTGCAGGGGGCGCTGCCAAAAACATTCAGTACTTC. Amino acid sequence: CASSPVSGAGGAAKNIQYF. Combining the CDR3 with reference TRBV18 and TRBJ2-4 gives the whole variable domain NAGVMQNPRHLVRRRGQEARLRCSPMKGHSHVYWYRQLPEEGLKFMVYLQKENIIDESGMPKERFSAEFPKEGPSILRIQQVVRGDSAAYFCASSPVSGAGGAAKNIQYFGAGTRLSVL.

V usage is TRBV28 and J usage is TRBJ2-7, with 8 bases matching TRBD2. The CDR3 extends over 16 amino acids. Germline values: CDR1 MDHEN, CDR2 SYDVKM. J lost 1 base, V lost 5 bases, and 10 bases had no gene match. The CDR3 coding sequence is TGTGCCAGCAGTCAAAGGATAGCGGGACGTTCCTACGAGCAGTACTTC. It translates to CASSQRIAGRSYEQYF.

This clonotype was seen more than once but under ten times. CDR3 coding DNA: TGTGCCAGCAGTTTACCCCTCTGGGGGGGGCCTGAAGCTTTCTTT. Translating gives CASSLPLWGGPEAFF. This rearrangement joins TRBV28 to TRBJ1-1; tentative D call: TRBD1 (6 bases). Germline V CDR1 and CDR2: MDHEN, SYDVKM. The CDR3 is made up of 15 amino acids. V lost 2 bases and J lost 6, with 16 bases in between.